This record concerns one TCR beta chain sequence. This specimen belongs to a study of identical twins. In TCRdb, the 5' RACE reads were re-called with MiXCR into one record per CDR3 protein. In the table there are 400,000 to 650,000 distinct CDR3 sequences, about 20% of which are singletons. Germline values: CDR1 DFQATT, CDR2 SNEGSKA (reference sequence). This CDR3 is built from 14 residues. V was shortened by 5 bases and J by 0 bases, with 13 bases between the two germline ends. The data also belong to a second study, concerning T cells expressing NK-cell markers. As reported in that work: For roughly 6 donors, the dominant NKG2C+ clonotypes made up about 1.0-8% of their CD8+ T cells.

This sequence originates from a woman between 18 and 29 years old in good health. The specimen sequenced was CD4+ T cells sorted from blood. This rearrangement joins TRBV20-1 to TRBJ1-1; TRBD1 might be the D (5 bases). CDR3 in amino acids: CSAPYPGLNTEAFF. DNA for the CDR3: TGCAGTGCTCCCTATCCAGGGCTGAACACTGAAGCTTTCTTT.